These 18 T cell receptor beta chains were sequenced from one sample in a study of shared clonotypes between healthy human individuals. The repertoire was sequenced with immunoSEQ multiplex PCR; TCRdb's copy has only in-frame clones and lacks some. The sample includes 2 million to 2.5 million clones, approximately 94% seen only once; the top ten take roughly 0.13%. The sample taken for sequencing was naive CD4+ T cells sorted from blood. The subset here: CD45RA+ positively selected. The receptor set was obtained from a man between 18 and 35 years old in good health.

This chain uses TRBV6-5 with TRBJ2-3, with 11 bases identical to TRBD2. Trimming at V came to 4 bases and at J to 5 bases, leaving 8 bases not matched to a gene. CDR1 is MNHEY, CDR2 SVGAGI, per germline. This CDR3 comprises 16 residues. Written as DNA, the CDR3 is TGTGCCAGCAGTTCCGGGACTAGCGGCGTTGTAGATACGCAGTATTTT. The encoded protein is CASSSGTSGVVDTQYF.

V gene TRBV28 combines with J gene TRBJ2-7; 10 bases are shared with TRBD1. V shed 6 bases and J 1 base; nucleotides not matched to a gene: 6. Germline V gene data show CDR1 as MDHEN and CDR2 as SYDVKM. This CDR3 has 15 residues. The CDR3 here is CASSLWDRGSYEQYF. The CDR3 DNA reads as TGTGCCAGCAGCCTTTGGGACAGGGGATCCTACGAGCAGTACTTC.

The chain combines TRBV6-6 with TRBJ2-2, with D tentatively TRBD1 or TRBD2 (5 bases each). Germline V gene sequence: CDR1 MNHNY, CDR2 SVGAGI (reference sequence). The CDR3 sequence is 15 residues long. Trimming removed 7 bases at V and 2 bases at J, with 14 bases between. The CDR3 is CASTPGRVNTGELFF. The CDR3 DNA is TGTGCCAGCACCCCGGGACGGGTTAACACCGGGGAGCTGTTTTTT.

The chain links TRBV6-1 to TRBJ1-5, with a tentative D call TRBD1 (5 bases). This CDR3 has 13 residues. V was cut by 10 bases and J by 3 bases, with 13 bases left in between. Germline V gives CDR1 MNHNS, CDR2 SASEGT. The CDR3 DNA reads TGTGCCACCGCGACAGAAGTCAATCAGCCCCAGCATTTT. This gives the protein CATATEVNQPQHF.

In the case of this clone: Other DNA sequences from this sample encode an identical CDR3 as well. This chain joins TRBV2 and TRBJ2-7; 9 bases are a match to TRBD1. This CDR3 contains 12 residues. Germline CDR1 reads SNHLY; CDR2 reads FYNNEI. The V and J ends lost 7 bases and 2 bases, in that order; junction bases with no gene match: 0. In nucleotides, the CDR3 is TGTGCCAGCAACAGGGGGCCCTACGAGCAGTACTTC. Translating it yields CASNRGPYEQYF.

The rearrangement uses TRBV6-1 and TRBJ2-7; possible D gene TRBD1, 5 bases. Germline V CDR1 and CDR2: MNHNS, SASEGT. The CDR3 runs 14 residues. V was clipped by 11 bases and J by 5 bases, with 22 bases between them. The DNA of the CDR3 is TGTGCCCTAACCCTCGGACACCCTTTGAACGAGCAGTACTTC. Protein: CALTLGHPLNEQYF.

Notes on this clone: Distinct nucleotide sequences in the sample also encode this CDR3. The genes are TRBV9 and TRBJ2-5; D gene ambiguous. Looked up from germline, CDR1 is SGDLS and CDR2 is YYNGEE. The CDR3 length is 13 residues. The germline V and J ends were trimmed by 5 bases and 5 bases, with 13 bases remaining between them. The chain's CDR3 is CASSTGPQETQYF. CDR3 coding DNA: TGTGCCAGCAGTACCGGCCCCCAGGAGACCCAGTACTTC.

The CDR3 loop reads CASSVVDRGYEQYF. DNA of the CDR3: TGTGCCAGCAGCGTAGTCGACAGGGGCTACGAGCAGTACTTC. The chain is built from TRBV9 and TRBJ2-7, with 8 bases aligning to TRBD1. Germline V gene lookup returns CDR1 SGDLS and CDR2 YYNGEE. The junction had 2 bases not matched to a gene; V was cut back by 0 bases and J by 3 bases. This CDR3 contains 14 residues.

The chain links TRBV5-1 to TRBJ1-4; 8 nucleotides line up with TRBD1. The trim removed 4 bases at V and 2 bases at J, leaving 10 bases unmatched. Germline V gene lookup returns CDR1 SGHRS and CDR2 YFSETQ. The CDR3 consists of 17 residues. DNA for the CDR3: TGCGCCAGCAGCCCGGGGGCCCGACAGGGGACTAATGAAAAACTGTTTTTT. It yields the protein CASSPGARQGTNEKLFF.

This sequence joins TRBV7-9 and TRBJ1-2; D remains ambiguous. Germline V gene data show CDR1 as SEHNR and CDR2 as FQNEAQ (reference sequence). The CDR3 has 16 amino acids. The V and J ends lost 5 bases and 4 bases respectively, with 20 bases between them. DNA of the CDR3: TGTGCCAGCAGCCACCGTACGGTCGGGCAGATCTATGGCTACACCTTC. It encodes CASSHRTVGQIYGYTF.

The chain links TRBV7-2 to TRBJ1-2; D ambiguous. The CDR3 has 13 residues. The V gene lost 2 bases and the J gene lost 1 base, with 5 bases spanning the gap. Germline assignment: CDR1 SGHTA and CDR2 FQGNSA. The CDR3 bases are TGTGCCAGCAGCTTATACCTTAACTATGGCTACACCTTC. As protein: CASSLYLNYGYTF. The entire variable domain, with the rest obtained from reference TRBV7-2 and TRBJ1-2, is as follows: GAGVSQSPSNKVTEKGKDVELRCDPISGHTALYWYRQSLGQGLEFLIYFQGNSAPDKSGLPSDRFSAERTGGSVSTLTIQRTQQEDSAVYLCASSLYLNYGYTFGSGTRLTVV.

This CDR3 is CAISGSGSNIQYF. CDR3 DNA: TGTGCCATCAGTGGCAGCGGGAGTAACATTCAGTACTTC. V gene TRBV10-3 combines with J gene TRBJ2-4; 8 positions agree with TRBD2. J was trimmed by 7 bases and V by 4 bases; bases with no gene match: 3. The CDR3 is 13 amino acids. CDR1 is ENHRY, CDR2 SYGVKD, per germline.

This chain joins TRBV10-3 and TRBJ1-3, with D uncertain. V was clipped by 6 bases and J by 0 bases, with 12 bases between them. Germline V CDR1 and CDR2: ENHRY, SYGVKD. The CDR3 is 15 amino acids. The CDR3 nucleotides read TGTGCCATCAGATCCGACACGAGCTCTGGAAACACCATATATTTT. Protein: CAIRSDTSSGNTIYF.

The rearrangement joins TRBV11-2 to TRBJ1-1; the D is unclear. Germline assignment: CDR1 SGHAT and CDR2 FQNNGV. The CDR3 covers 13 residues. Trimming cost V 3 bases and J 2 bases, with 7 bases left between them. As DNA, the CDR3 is TGTGCCAGCAGCTTTGACCGCAACACTGAAGCTTTCTTT. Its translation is CASSFDRNTEAFF. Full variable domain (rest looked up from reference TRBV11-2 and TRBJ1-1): EAGVAQSPRYKIIEKRQSVAFWCNPISGHATLYWYQQILGQGPKLLIQFQNNGVVDDSQLPKDRFSAERLKGVDSTLKIQPAKLEDSAVYLCASSFDRNTEAFFGQGTRLTVV.

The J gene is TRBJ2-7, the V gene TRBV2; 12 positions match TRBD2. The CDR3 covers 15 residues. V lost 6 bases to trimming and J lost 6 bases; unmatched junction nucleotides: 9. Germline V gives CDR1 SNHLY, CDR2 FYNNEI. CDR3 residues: CASREGLAGALEQYF. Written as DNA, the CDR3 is TGTGCCAGCAGGGAGGGACTAGCGGGTGCTCTCGAGCAGTACTTC.

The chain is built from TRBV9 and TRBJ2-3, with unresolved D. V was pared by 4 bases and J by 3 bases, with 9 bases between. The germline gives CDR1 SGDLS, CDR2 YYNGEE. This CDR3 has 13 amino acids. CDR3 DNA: TGTGCCAGCAGCCTTGACGTAACAGATACGCAGTATTTT. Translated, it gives CASSLDVTDTQYF.

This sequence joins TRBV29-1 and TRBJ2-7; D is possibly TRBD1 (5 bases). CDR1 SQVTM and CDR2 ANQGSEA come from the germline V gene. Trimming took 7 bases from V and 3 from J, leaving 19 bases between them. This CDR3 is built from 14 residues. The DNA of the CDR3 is TGCAGCGACGTGGACATGGTTGATTACTACGAGCAGTACTTC. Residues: CSDVDMVDYYEQYF.

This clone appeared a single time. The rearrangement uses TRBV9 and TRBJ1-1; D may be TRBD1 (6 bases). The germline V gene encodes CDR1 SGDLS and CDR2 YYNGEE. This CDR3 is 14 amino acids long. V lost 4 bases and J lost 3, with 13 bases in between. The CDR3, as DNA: TGTGCCAGCAGCCTCGGGAGGGGGGACACTGAAGCTTTCTTT. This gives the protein CASSLGRGDTEAFF.